A selection of T cell receptor beta chains follows, all from one sample in a study of T cells in Graves' hyperthyroidism and ophthalmopathy. One entry per CDR3 protein results from TCRdb running MiXCR on the multiplex PCR reads. The sample carries some 350,000 distinct CDR3 sequences, roughly 25% recorded once. The sequencing sample was made of blood. The receptors shown here come from a man in his fifties or sixties with Graves' hyperthyroidism. CDR3s include the opening cysteine and the closing phenylalanine or tryptophan. The order of the fields is V gene, J gene, clone size, CDR3 protein. The size entry is marked missing in some rows and otherwise reads once, few, many or a size class.

TRBV11-3,TRBJ1-1,NA,CASSLYDNTEAFF
TRBV7-8,TRBJ2-1,many,CASSFPRAGGLYNEQFF
TRBV19,TRBJ2-7,NA,CASSMTGISYEQYF
TRBV7-2,TRBJ1-2,many,CASSLGGAGIGYTF
TRBV7-2,TRBJ2-1,many,CASSAQGGEQFF
TRBV3-1,TRBJ1-4,NA,CASSLANRGVLATNEKLFF
TRBV29-1,TRBJ2-1,NA,CSVEGTDFLYNEQFF
TRBV11-2,TRBJ2-7,many,CASSPRQGADEQYF
TRBV3-1,TRBJ2-6,NA,CASSFGLAGGPGANVLTF
TRBV6-4,TRBJ2-3,few,CASSASPPGQGTDTQYF
TRBV5-1,TRBJ1-1,many,CASSRTGADEAFF
TRBV7-9,TRBJ2-7,few,CASSPAVTSSYEQYF
TRBV12-3/TRBV12-4,TRBJ2-7,NA,CASSLATSGSYEQYF
TRBV24-1,TRBJ2-1,few,CATSDPPGANEQFF
TRBV7-9,TRBJ2-5,NA,CASSGTDPRETQYF
TRBV2,TRBJ2-1,many,CASTGTSGRSEQFF
TRBV10-2,TRBJ1-5,few,CASRGGEGSAAQHF
TRBV30,TRBJ2-6,NA,CAWRIPGQGARGANVLTF
TRBV15,TRBJ2-7,few,CATSSRSGSASEQYF
TRBV2,TRBJ2-1,many,CASRGLAYNEQFF
TRBV12-3/TRBV12-4,TRBJ1-1,few,CASSKTGQWTEAFF
TRBV3-1,TRBJ1-2,few,CASSQGPGQGFGYTF
TRBV7-9,TRBJ1-6,few,CASSLAGNRNSPLHF
TRBV29-1,TRBJ2-3,few,CSVASGSWEHPLTDTQYF
TRBV11-2,TRBJ2-7,many,CASSLSLAGNYEQYF
TRBV9,TRBJ2-5,NA,CASSVVSGGGPETQYF
TRBV20-1,TRBJ2-3,few,CSANRIASTSTDTQYF
TRBV30,TRBJ1-3,NA,CATDLNERNTIYF
TRBV29-1,TRBJ2-5,many,CSVGTARKETQYF
TRBV6-5,TRBJ1-4,NA,CASSYSKGSEKLFF
TRBV7-7,TRBJ2-5,many,CASSLDGQETQYF
TRBV12-5,TRBJ1-6,few,CASGLTTGNALGSPLHF
TRBV10-1,TRBJ1-1,few,CASSDGTGAMNTEAFF
TRBV6-2/TRBV6-3,TRBJ2-3,NA,CASKDVVRFGTAKGDTQYF
TRBV3-1,TRBJ1-2,few,CASSQSRGREPNYGYTF
TRBV12-3/TRBV12-4,TRBJ2-1,few,CASSSHAPLGEQFF
TRBV2,TRBJ2-2,many,CASSGTSGRRTGELFF
TRBV29-1,TRBJ1-1,many,CSGRTGGNTEAFF
TRBV28,TRBJ2-7,many,CASSPNHWTSGTYEQYF
TRBV4-1,TRBJ2-5,NA,CASSQDWQPGLQETQYF
TRBV5-6,TRBJ1-1,many,CASSRVTNTEAFF
TRBV6-1,TRBJ1-5,few,CATADRYNQPQHF